This T cell receptor (beta chain) was documented in a study of blood T cell repertoires in COVID-19. The wider study: Sites in the United States, Italy and Spain provided acute and convalescent COVID-19 samples. PBMCs, B-cell-depleted T cells, or T cells were the source of the cDNA or gDNA that made up the material.

Authors' methods: The authors estimated nucleated cell counts from reference gene primer amplification. Here immunoSEQ multiplex PCR was the method, and the copy in TCRdb shows in-frame clones only, minus some. The DNA was the basis for D and trimming; V, J and clone size are from that table. The sample lists around 99,000 clones; 60% to 85% were seen once. The CDR3 has 16 residues. V lost 3 bases, J lost 2 bases, and 16 bases lay in between. The germline gives CDR1 SGDLS, CDR2 YYNGEE. The material sequenced was peripheral blood. The TCR comes from a man over 45 who had recovered from COVID-19. This rearrangement joins TRBV9 to TRBJ2-3; D is possibly TRBD2 (8 bases). CDR3 sequence: CASSARGGQLTDTQYF. The CDR3 DNA is TGTGCCAGCAGCGCCCGGGGGGGACAGCTCACAGATACGCAGTATTTT.